This TCR beta chain is drawn from a study of glioma-infiltrating T cells after dendritic cell vaccination. Across the study: Glioblastoma patients came from Phase I and II dendritic cell vaccination trials.

Trimming left V 6 bases short and J 5 bases short, with 7 bases between. Germline-derived CDR1 and CDR2 are WSHSY and SAAADI. This CDR3 is 11 amino acids long. TCRdb's table, derived via immunoSEQ multiplex PCR, lists solely in-frame clones and lacks some. The sample lists under 100,000 clones, about 83% occurring once. The chain is built from TRBV10-2 and TRBJ2-5; D not resolved. The TCR comes from a human donor with glioblastoma. The sample in question was blood, obtained before dendritic cell vaccination. The CDR3 reads CASRHMETQYF. As DNA, the CDR3 is TGCGCCAGCAGACATATGGAGACCCAGTACTTC.